This T cell receptor (beta chain) was identified during a study of blood T cell repertoires in COVID-19. Study overall: Nucleic acid was either cDNA or gDNA, and it came from T cells, B-cell-depleted T cells, or PBMCs.

Germline lookup yields CDR1 SGHTA and CDR2 FQGNSA. V lost 2 bases to trimming and J lost 0 bases, with 11 bases between them. The CDR3 consists of 16 residues. Assay used: immunoSEQ multiplex PCR; TCRdb lists only in-frame clones, some missing. In the table there are around 99,000 clones, more than 70% of which are singletons. Sequenced input: peripheral blood. The receptor was derived from a human donor in a cohort sampled during active COVID-19. The chain links TRBV7-2 to TRBJ1-3; D not resolved. This chain's CDR3 is CASSLNPLISGNTIYF. CDR3 in DNA: TGTGCCAGCAGCTTAAATCCACTCATCTCTGGAAACACCATATATTTT.